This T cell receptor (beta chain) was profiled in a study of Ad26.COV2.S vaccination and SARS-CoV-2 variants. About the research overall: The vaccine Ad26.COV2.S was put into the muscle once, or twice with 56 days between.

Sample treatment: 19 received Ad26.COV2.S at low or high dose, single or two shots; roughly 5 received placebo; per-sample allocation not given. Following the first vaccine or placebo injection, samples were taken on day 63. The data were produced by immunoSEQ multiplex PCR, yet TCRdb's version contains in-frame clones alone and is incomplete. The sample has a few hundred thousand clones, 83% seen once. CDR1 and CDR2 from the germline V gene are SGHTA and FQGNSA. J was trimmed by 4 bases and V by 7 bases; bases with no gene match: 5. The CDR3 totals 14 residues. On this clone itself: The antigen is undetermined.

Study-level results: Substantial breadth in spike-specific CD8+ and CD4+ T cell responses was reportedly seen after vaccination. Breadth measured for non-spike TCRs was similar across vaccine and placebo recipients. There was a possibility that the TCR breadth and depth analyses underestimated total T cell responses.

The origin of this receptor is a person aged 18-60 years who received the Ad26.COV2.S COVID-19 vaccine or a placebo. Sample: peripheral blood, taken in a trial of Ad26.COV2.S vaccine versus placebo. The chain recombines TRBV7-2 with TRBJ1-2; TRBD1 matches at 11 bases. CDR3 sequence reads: CASTLGQGGYGYTF. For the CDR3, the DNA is TGTGCCAGCACCTTGGGACAGGGGGGCTATGGCTACACCTTC.